This T cell receptor (beta chain) was documented in a study of shared T cell receptors in the human thymus. Only in-frame clones appear in the TCRdb table, and some are missing; sequencing was by immunoSEQ multiplex PCR. The table records hundreds of thousands of clones, more than 75% of them present only once. CDR3 size: 15 residues. Germline CDR1 and CDR2: SGHNT and YYREEE (reference sequence). Trimming at V came to 3 bases and at J to 2 bases, leaving 8 bases not matched to a gene. The same data also went into a second study, on human thymus T cells. As reported in that work: Related research described strongly overlapping thymic repertoires in unrelated people.

The origin of this receptor is a boy under three years old with a congenital heart defect. Specimen: thymocytes. This chain joins TRBV5-4 and TRBJ2-7; TRBD1 agrees at 7 bases. This chain's CDR3 is CASSSEDRSTYEQYF. The CDR3 DNA reads as TGTGCCAGCAGCTCCGAGGACAGGTCCACCTACGAGCAGTACTTC.